Detailed here is one T cell receptor (beta chain). Its antigen is as yet unknown. From germline, CDR1 is SNHLY and CDR2 FYNNEI. The CDR3 extends over 17 amino acids. V was pared by 11 bases and J by 0 bases, with 20 bases between. The data are from a study of T cell responses to AZD1222 COVID-19 vaccine. Study-level results: Seropositivity was recorded at baseline in only a handful of AZD1222 recipients. The donors showed a predominance of white British ancestry and of females, with possible underestimation of clonal diversity.

Data came from immunoSEQ multiplex PCR; TCRdb stores just in-frame clones and leaves some out. The sample shows around 80,000 clones, approximately 85% of them seen only once. V and J are TRBV2 and TRBJ1-6, with D maybe TRBD1 (5 bases). The sequence came from an adult who received the AZD1222 COVID-19 vaccine. The material sequenced was peripheral blood, taken 28 days after the second AZD1222 dose. The CDR3 is CAGKRDSASSYNSPLHF. CDR3 nucleotide sequence: TGTGCCGGAAAAAGGGACTCAGCAAGCTCCTATAATTCACCCCTCCACTTT.